This record concerns one T cell receptor beta chain sequence. Per the original methods: Amplification with reference gene primers provided the estimates of nucleated cell counts. Clones were sequenced by immunoSEQ multiplex PCR, and TCRdb holds only the in-frame ones, with some missing. The V and J calls and the clone size are those of that table, but D and trimming were determined from the DNA. Here the sample spans some 110,000 clones, approximately 80% being singletons. This specimen comes from a study of blood T cell repertoires in COVID-19. Turning to the study itself: Spain, Italy and the United States supplied samples that represented acute and convalescent COVID-19. From T cells, B-cell-depleted T cells, or PBMCs came the material, which was cDNA or gDNA.

The length of the CDR3 is 17 residues. The germline V gene encodes CDR1 SGHRS and CDR2 YFSETQ. The trim removed 3 bases at V and 3 bases at J, leaving 13 bases unmatched. Sequenced input: peripheral blood. This receptor was taken from a man in his forties or fifties with acute or convalescent COVID-19. V usage is TRBV5-1 and J usage is TRBJ1-2, with TRBD1 matching 8 bases. CDR3 amino acids: CASSSDGPGGVDYGYTF. In DNA form, the CDR3 reads TGCGCCAGCAGCTCGGACGGCCCAGGGGGCGTCGACTATGGCTACACCTTC.